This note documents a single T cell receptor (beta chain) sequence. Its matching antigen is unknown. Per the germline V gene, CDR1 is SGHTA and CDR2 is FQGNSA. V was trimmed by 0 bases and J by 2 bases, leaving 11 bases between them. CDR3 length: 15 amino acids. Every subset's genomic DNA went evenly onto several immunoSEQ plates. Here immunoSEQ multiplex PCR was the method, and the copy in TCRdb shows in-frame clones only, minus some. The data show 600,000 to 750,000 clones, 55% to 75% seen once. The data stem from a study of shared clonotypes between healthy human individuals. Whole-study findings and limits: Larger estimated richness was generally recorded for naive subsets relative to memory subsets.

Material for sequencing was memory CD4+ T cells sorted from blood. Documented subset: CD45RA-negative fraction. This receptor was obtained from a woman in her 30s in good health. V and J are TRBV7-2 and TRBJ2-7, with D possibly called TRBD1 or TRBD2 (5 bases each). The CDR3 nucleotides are TGTGCCAGCAGCTTAGCTAGGGGAGTTACCTACGAGCAGTACTTC. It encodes CASSLARGVTYEQYF.